Listed here is a single T cell receptor beta chain. This specimen belongs to a study of blood T cell repertoires in COVID-19. Across the whole study: The United States, Italy and Spain supplied acute and convalescent COVID-19 samples. T cells, B-cell-depleted T cells, or PBMCs provided the cDNA or gDNA that served as material.

Per the original methods: Estimation of nucleated cell counts relied on the amplification of reference gene primers. TCRdb's copy holds only in-frame clones and misses some; the assay was immunoSEQ multiplex PCR. V, J and clone size are taken as reported in that table, and D and trimming were inferred from the DNA itself. The sample lists 150,000 to 200,000 clones; roughly 81% were seen once. The trim removed 1 base at V and 0 bases at J, leaving 1 base unmatched. Germline CDR1 is MNHEY and CDR2 is SVGAGI. The CDR3 contains 16 residues. The chain couples TRBV6-5 to TRBJ1-3, with 9 bases identical to TRBD1. The TCR sequence derives from a man aged 35 to 55 with acute or convalescent COVID-19. Material for sequencing was peripheral blood. CDR3 nucleotides: TGTGCCAGCAGTTACTTGACAGGGGGCTCTGGAAACACCATATATTTT. Encoded protein: CASSYLTGGSGNTIYF.